Below, 31 T cell receptor beta chains from the same sample are listed, as sequenced in a study of T cell responses to AZD1222 COVID-19 vaccine. Generated by immunoSEQ multiplex PCR, the TCRdb table keeps only in-frame clones and is missing some. The sample lists 110,000 or so clones; about nine tenths were seen once. The starting material was peripheral blood, obtained 28 days after the second AZD1222 dose. All receptors derive from an adult who received the AZD1222 COVID-19 vaccine.

This chain links TRBV2 with TRBJ1-4; D remains unclear. Germline V lookup: CDR1 SNHLY, CDR2 FYNNEI. The CDR3 loop spans 13 amino acids. The V gene lost 5 bases and the J gene lost 7 bases, with 11 bases spanning the gap. CDR3 amino acids: CASSSQASEKLFF. The DNA for the CDR3 is TGTGCCAGCAGTTCGCAGGCTAGTGAAAAACTGTTTTTT. The entire variable domain, with the rest obtained from reference TRBV2 and TRBJ1-4, is as follows: EPEVTQTPSHQVTQMGQEVILRCVPISNHLYFYWYRQILGQKVEFLVSFYNNEISEKSEIFDDQFSVERPDGSNFTLKIRSTKLEDSAMYFCASSSQASEKLFFGSGTQLSVL.

The gene calls are TRBV19 and TRBJ2-3, with 9 bases aligning to TRBD1. Germline V gives CDR1 LNHDA, CDR2 SQIVND (reference sequence). This CDR3 comprises 16 residues. V dropped 5 bases and J dropped 2; count of bases not matched to a gene: 8. CDR3 DNA sequence: TGTGCCAGTAGTTTCGGGACAGGGTTATCCACAGATACGCAGTATTTT. Translating it yields CASSFGTGLSTDTQYF. Complete variable domain (other parts from reference TRBV19 and TRBJ2-3): DGGITQSPKYLFRKEGQNVTLSCEQNLNHDAMYWYRQDPGQGLRLIYYSQIVNDFQKGDIAEGYSVSREKKESFPLTVTSAQKNPTAFYLCASSFGTGLSTDTQYFGPGTRLTVL.

The rearrangement uses TRBV5-5 and TRBJ2-5, with 10 nucleotides matching TRBD2. The CDR3 loop spans 17 amino acids. The J segment lost 3 bases and the V segment lost 3 bases, leaving 11 bases of the junction unmatched. Looked up from germline, CDR1 is SGHKS and CDR2 is YYEKEE (reference sequence). CDR3 nucleotides: TGTGCCAGCAGCTCTTGGCCGAGTCTAGCGGGGGAAGAGACCCAGTACTTC. It codes for CASSSWPSLAGEETQYF.

The chain has TRBV7-2 and TRBJ1-2; TRBD1 is a possible D gene (5 bases). Germline V gene data show CDR1 as SGHTA and CDR2 as FQGNSA. Trimming left V 1 base short and J 7 bases short, with 16 bases between. This CDR3 has 15 amino acids. This chain's CDR3 is CASSLGGVESVGYTF. The CDR3 bases are TGTGCCAGCAGCTTAGGGGGGGTCGAATCCGTTGGCTACACCTTC.

The rearrangement joins TRBV3-1 (or the pseudogene TRBV3-2) to TRBJ2-7; D not resolved. The CDR3 sequence is 14 residues long. Germline loops: CDR1 LGHDT, CDR2 YNNKEL (reference sequence). With 2 bases removed from V and 3 bases from J, the gap between germline ends came to 11 bases. The chain's CDR3 is CASSQTGNLYEQYF. DNA of the CDR3: TGTGCCAGCAGCCAAACCGGAAATCTCTACGAGCAGTACTTC.

The V and J genes are TRBV11-2 and TRBJ1-3, with D tentatively TRBD1 (5 bases). This CDR3 is 15 amino acids long. The V gene's germline CDR1 is SGHAT and CDR2 FQNNGV. Trimming pared 1 base from V and 8 bases from J, leaving 15 bases between. The CDR3 DNA follows: TGTGCCAGCAGCTTAGGAGCTGGGGGAGCGGACACCATATATTTT. Its translation is CASSLGAGGADTIYF. Full variable domain (rest looked up from reference TRBV11-2 and TRBJ1-3): EAGVAQSPRYKIIEKRQSVAFWCNPISGHATLYWYQQILGQGPKLLIQFQNNGVVDDSQLPKDRFSAERLKGVDSTLKIQPAKLEDSAVYLCASSLGAGGADTIYFGEGSWLTVV.

Only one count was recorded for this clone. The chain couples TRBV29-1 to TRBJ1-3, with D uncertain. Germline V gene data show CDR1 as SQVTM and CDR2 as ANQGSEA. The V gene lost 6 bases and the J gene lost 4 bases, with 7 bases spanning the gap. CDR3 size: 11 residues. The CDR3 sequence is CSVILGNTIYF. For the CDR3, the DNA is TGCAGCGTGATTTTAGGAAACACCATATATTTT.

The chain joins TRBV6-5 to TRBJ1-4, with D possibly being TRBD1 (5 bases). The CDR3 has 15 amino acids. Deletions cut 0 bases from V and 0 bases from J, with 5 bases between. Germline V gene data show CDR1 as MNHEY and CDR2 as SVGAGI. The CDR3 is CASSYSGATNEKLFF. Here the CDR3 DNA reads TGTGCCAGCAGTTACTCGGGGGCAACTAATGAAAAACTGTTTTTT.

Regarding this clone: One junction end disagrees with the germline gene, perhaps due to a read error. V is TRBV5-8 and J is TRBJ2-2; the D gene is possibly TRBD2 (5 bases). This CDR3 has 15 amino acids. Germline CDR1 reads SGHTS; CDR2 reads YDEGEE. Here the CDR3 DNA reads TGTGCCAGCAGCCCCGGACTTGGGAACCCCGGGGAGCTGTTTTTT. It yields the protein CASSPGLGNPGELFF.

The chain combines TRBV5-4 with TRBJ1-1; D is ambiguous. CDR3 length: 13 residues. Looked up from germline, CDR1 is SGHNT and CDR2 is YYREEE (reference sequence). Trimming left V 1 base short and J 7 bases short, with 11 bases between. The CDR3 region is CASSLQPGGEAFF. The CDR3 DNA reads TGTGCCAGCAGCTTGCAGCCAGGCGGTGAAGCTTTCTTT. Filled out from reference TRBV5-4 and TRBJ1-1, the complete variable domain reads ETGVTQSPTHLIKTRGQQVTLRCSSQSGHNTVSWYQQALGQGPQFIFQYYREEENGRGNFPPRFSGLQFPNYSSELNVNALELDDSALYLCASSLQPGGEAFFGQGTRLTVV.

V usage is TRBV12-3 or TRBV12-4 and J usage is TRBJ1-2, with D possibly being TRBD1 (6 bases). V lost 5 bases, J lost 5 bases, and 12 bases lay in between. The CDR3 has 13 residues. CDR3 amino acids: CASSEQGGYGYTF. Written as DNA, the CDR3 is TGTGCCAGCAGTGAACAGGGAGGTTATGGCTACACCTTC.

The chain recombines TRBV9 with TRBJ1-2, with 8 bases matching TRBD1. V shed 4 bases and J 2 bases; nucleotides not matched to a gene: 16. The length of the CDR3 is 18 residues. CDR1 SGDLS and CDR2 YYNGEE come from the germline V gene. The CDR3 protein is CASSFSLTGDSTNYGYTF. For the CDR3, the DNA is TGTGCCAGCAGCTTTTCCTTGACAGGGGACTCTACAAACTATGGCTACACCTTC.

The chain is built from TRBV6-5 and TRBJ2-1; tentative D call: TRBD1 (6 bases). Trimming removed 3 bases at V and 6 bases at J, with 12 bases between. The germline V gene encodes CDR1 MNHEY and CDR2 SVGAGI. The CDR3 runs to 14 residues. CDR3 protein: CASSYSTGPNEQFF. The CDR3 DNA follows: TGTGCCAGCAGTTATTCGACAGGACCCAATGAGCAGTTCTTC.

This chain joins TRBV20-1 and TRBJ1-2; no firm D call. This CDR3 has 12 amino acids. In germline, CDR1 is DFQATT, CDR2 SNEGSKA (reference sequence). V shed 6 bases and J shed 6 bases, with 14 bases lying between them. For the CDR3, the DNA is TGCAGTGCAAGTGACGGGGTACATGGCTACACCTTC. Translated, it gives CSASDGVHGYTF.

This clone was detected only once. V gene TRBV10-3 combines with J gene TRBJ2-1, with 7 bases that match TRBD1. The trim removed 6 bases at V and 4 bases at J, leaving 9 bases unmatched. This CDR3 is built from 15 residues. Per germline, CDR1 ENHRY and CDR2 SYGVKD. The CDR3 DNA sequence: TGTGCCATCAGACAAAACCGGGACAGTTACAATGAGCAGTTCTTC. It encodes CAIRQNRDSYNEQFF.

J is TRBJ2-2 and V is TRBV25-1; D is uncertain. This CDR3 has 13 amino acids. The ends were cut back, 1 base at V and 3 bases at J, with 3 bases in the middle. Germline V gene sequence: CDR1 MGHDK, CDR2 SYGVNS. This CDR3 reads CASSESHTGELFF. CDR3 in DNA: TGTGCCAGCAGTGAATCTCACACCGGGGAGCTGTTTTTT. The full variable domain, completed using reference TRBV25-1 and TRBJ2-2, is EADIYQTPRYLVIGTGKKITLECSQTMGHDKMYWYQQDPGMELHLIHYSYGVNSTEKGDLSSESTVSRIRTEHFPLTLESARPSHTSQYLCASSESHTGELFFGEGSRLTVL.

The gene calls are TRBV20-1 and TRBJ2-1; TRBD2 matches at 13 bases. Germline CDR1 reads DFQATT; CDR2 reads SNEGSKA (reference sequence). V dropped 3 bases and J dropped 7; count of bases not matched to a gene: 12. The CDR3 contains 17 residues. The CDR3 here is CSASLLKLAGGRNEQFF. The CDR3 bases are TGCAGTGCTAGTCTGCTTAAACTAGCGGGGGGGAGGAATGAGCAGTTCTTC.

This clone has just one count. This sequence joins TRBV5-1 and TRBJ2-5, with 7 bases fitting TRBD2. V dropped 4 bases and J dropped 4; count of bases not matched to a gene: 10. Per the germline V gene, CDR1 is SGHRS and CDR2 is YFSETQ. The CDR3 covers 15 residues. Here the CDR3 reads CASSLKWEGGETQYF. The DNA of the CDR3 is TGCGCCAGCAGCCTCAAATGGGAGGGCGGAGAGACCCAGTACTTC.

This clone was observed a single time. The chain combines TRBV5-6 with TRBJ2-7, with TRBD1 identical over 8 bases. V was clipped by 5 bases and J by 6 bases; unmatched bases: 10. Per germline, CDR1 SGHDT and CDR2 YYEEEE. CDR3 size: 14 residues. The CDR3: CASRSRGGTGEQYF. The CDR3 DNA reads as TGTGCCAGCAGGTCCCGAGGGGGGACAGGCGAGCAGTACTTC.

The chain employs TRBV7-2 and TRBJ1-1; no clear D gene. This CDR3 contains 15 residues. The germline CDR1 and CDR2 sequences are SGHTA and FQGNSA. The V end lost 6 bases, the J end lost 1 base, and 15 bases lay between the germline ends. This chain's CDR3 is CASRLRRTGNTEAFF. The CDR3 nucleotides read TGTGCCAGCAGGCTTCGTCGGACGGGGAACACTGAAGCTTTCTTT.

This chain links TRBV21-1 with TRBJ1-6; the table names TRBD1, a call not compared with the DNA. TRBV21-1 is a pseudogene. The CDR3 is 16 amino acids. The DNA for the CDR3 is TGTGCCAGCAGAAAGGACAGCTTGAACTATAATTCACCCCTCCACTTT. Translated, it gives CASRKDSLNYNSPLHF.

This clone was observed a single time. This chain joins TRBV7-8 and TRBJ1-1; the D is unclear. V lost 5 bases, J lost 1 base, and 14 bases lay in between. Germline V gives CDR1 SGHVS, CDR2 FQNEAQ. This CDR3 is 15 amino acids long. CDR3 in DNA: TGTGCCAGCAGCGCGCCCAGCGCCAGGAACACTGAAGCTTTCTTT. Amino acids: CASSAPSARNTEAFF.

The chain couples TRBV3-1 (or the pseudogene TRBV3-2) to TRBJ1-1; a possible D gene is TRBD1 (6 bases). Per germline, CDR1 LGHDT and CDR2 YNNKEL (reference sequence). Trimming cost V 0 bases and J 7 bases, with 12 bases left between them. This CDR3 has 14 residues. The CDR3 loop reads CASSQEGQGHEAFF. In DNA, the CDR3 is TGTGCCAGCAGCCAAGAAGGTCAGGGACATGAAGCTTTCTTT.

The chain links TRBV3-1 (or the pseudogene TRBV3-2) to TRBJ2-3; tentative D call: TRBD2 (5 bases). V lost 0 bases and J 13 bases, leaving 14 bases between the germline ends. The CDR3 length is 13 residues. Germline-derived CDR1 and CDR2 are LGHDT and YNNKEL (reference sequence). The CDR3 DNA sequence: TGTGCCAGCAGCCAAGAGTGGAGTACGAGGGAGTATTTT. Its protein is CASSQEWSTREYF.

V usage is TRBV5-1 and J usage is TRBJ2-3; the match to TRBD2 covers 12 bases. CDR3 length: 19 amino acids. Trimming at V came to 4 bases and at J to 2 bases, leaving 14 bases not matched to a gene. Germline-derived CDR1 and CDR2 are SGHRS and YFSETQ. The CDR3 here is CASSPGSSGGADSTDTQYF. The CDR3 DNA reads TGCGCCAGCAGCCCCGGATCTAGCGGGGGGGCAGATTCCACAGATACGCAGTATTTT. Combining the CDR3 with reference TRBV5-1 and TRBJ2-3 gives the whole variable domain KAGVTQTPRYLIKTRGQQVTLSCSPISGHRSVSWYQQTPGQGLQFLFEYFSETQRNKGNFPGRFSGRQFSNSRSEMNVSTLELGDSALYLCASSPGSSGGADSTDTQYFGPGTRLTVL.

The chain joins TRBV27 to TRBJ1-6, with unresolved D. The V gene lost 0 bases and the J gene lost 1 base, with 10 bases spanning the gap. The CDR3 loop spans 17 amino acids. Germline lookup yields CDR1 MNHEY and CDR2 SMNVEV (reference sequence). The CDR3 DNA follows: TGTGCCAGCAGTTTATCGAGCCCGGGATCCTATAATTCACCCCTCCACTTT. Translating gives CASSLSSPGSYNSPLHF.

The rearrangement joins TRBV6-5 to TRBJ1-1, with D uncertain. The CDR3 sequence is 15 residues long. Trimming pared 2 bases from V and 5 bases from J, leaving 15 bases between. Germline V lookup: CDR1 MNHEY, CDR2 SVGAGI. CDR3 sequence reads: CASSYLTGGWTEAFF. The CDR3 DNA reads TGTGCCAGCAGTTACCTTACGGGTGGATGGACTGAAGCTTTCTTT.

The J gene is TRBJ1-2, the V gene TRBV19; D uncertain. The V end lost 4 bases, the J end lost 4 bases, and 10 bases lay between the germline ends. Germline V gene data show CDR1 as LNHDA and CDR2 as SQIVND (reference sequence). The CDR3 sequence is 13 residues long. In DNA form, the CDR3 reads TGTGCCAGTAGTAGTAAGGGCGGCTATGGCTACACCTTC. This encodes CASSSKGGYGYTF.

The rearrangement joins TRBV7-3 to TRBJ2-1; a possible D gene is TRBD2 (6 bases). The CDR3 length is 14 residues. Germline CDR1 SGHTA, CDR2 FQGTGA. The germline V and J ends were trimmed by 5 bases and 9 bases, with 17 bases remaining between them. DNA of the CDR3: TGTGCCAGCAGCCTCCAGTCCGGGGGAGGTGAGCAGTTCTTC. Amino acids: CASSLQSGGGEQFF. The whole variable domain, filled in from reference TRBV7-3 and TRBJ2-1, reads GAGVSQTPSNKVTEKGKYVELRCDPISGHTALYWYRQSLGQGPEFLIYFQGTGAADDSGLPNDRFFAVRPEGSVSTLKIQRTERGDSAVYLCASSLQSGGGEQFFGPGTRLTVL.

V and J are TRBV19 and TRBJ1-5, with a possible D match to TRBD1 (5 bases). The CDR3 is 16 amino acids. Germline V lookup: CDR1 LNHDA, CDR2 SQIVND (reference sequence). V lost 6 bases and J lost 4, with 19 bases in between. CDR3 nucleotides: TGTGCCAGTAGGCCCACACCCCAGGGCGGGAATCAGCCCCAGCATTTT. It codes for CASRPTPQGGNQPQHF. Full variable domain (outside the CDR3, taken from reference TRBV19 and TRBJ1-5): DGGITQSPKYLFRKEGQNVTLSCEQNLNHDAMYWYRQDPGQGLRLIYYSQIVNDFQKGDIAEGYSVSREKKESFPLTVTSAQKNPTAFYLCASRPTPQGGNQPQHFGDGTRLSIL.

The gene calls are TRBV14 and TRBJ1-6; no firm D call. This CDR3 is built from 14 residues. The V end was cut by 1 base, the J end by 10 bases, with 11 bases between. Germline loops: CDR1 SGHDN, CDR2 FVKESK. Here the CDR3 reads CASSQVGIFSPLHF. The DNA of the CDR3 is TGTGCCAGCAGCCAAGTTGGCATATTCTCACCCCTCCACTTT. Filled out from reference TRBV14 and TRBJ1-6, the complete variable domain reads EAGVTQFPSHSVIEKGQTVTLRCDPISGHDNLYWYRRVMGKEIKFLLHFVKESKQDESGMPNNRFLAERTGGTYSTLKVQPAELEDSGVYFCASSQVGIFSPLHFGNGTRLTVT.